These T cell receptor beta chains were read from a single sample in a study of cytomegalovirus exposure and HLA in healthy donors. The method was immunoSEQ multiplex PCR; TCRdb's version includes in-frame clones alone and lacks a portion of them. The table includes about 180,000 clones, about four fifths detected once. The sequenced sample consisted of PBMCs. Source of these receptors: a girl aged 10 to 17 in good health and CMV-seropositive. CDR3s include the opening cysteine and the closing phenylalanine or tryptophan. The D gene is left open where the match is weak. A row's size may be missing; if present it is once, few, many or a size class.

>TRBV30|.|TRBD2|TRBJ2-3
CAWSFSGAGTDTQYF
TGTGCCTGGAGTTTTAGCGGGGCCGGCACAGATACGCAGTATTTT
>TRBV7-9|.|.|TRBJ2-5
CASSLRWQGMLRTQYF
TGTGCCAGCAGCTTAAGGTGGCAGGGTATGCTCAGGACCCAGTACTTC
>TRBV7-7|.|.|TRBJ2-1
CASSFGSGSYNEQFF
TGTGCTAGCAGCTTTGGTAGCGGATCCTACAATGAGCAGTTCTTC
>TRBV19|.|TRBD1|TRBJ2-7
CASSIALVDRGEEQYF
TGTGCCAGTAGTATAGCCCTGGTGGACAGGGGAGAAGAGCAGTACTTC
>TRBV29-1|.|.|TRBJ1-5
CSVRDNINQPQHF
TGCAGCGTTCGGGACAACATCAATCAGCCCCAGCATTTT
>TRBV9|.|TRBD2|TRBJ2-7
CASSFGLAGTPHF
TGTGCCAGCAGCTTCGGACTAGCGGGGACTCCCCACTTC
>TRBV9|once|.|TRBJ2-1
CASSREGFDNEQFF
TGTGCCAGCAGCCGGGAAGGATTTGACAATGAGCAGTTCTTC
>TRBV5-1|.|.|TRBJ2-7
CASSLGQGEQYF
TGCGCCAGCAGCTTGGGTCAGGGGGAGCAGTACTTC
>TRBV2|.|.|TRBJ1-4
CASSPSNEKLFF
TGTGCCAGCAGTCCTAGTAATGAAAAACTGTTTTTT
>TRBV27|.|TRBD1|TRBJ1-1
CASSSSTGGTEAFF
TGTGCCAGCAGTTCATCAACAGGGGGAACTGAAGCTTTCTTT
>TRBV9|.|.|TRBJ1-2
CASSAWVDRGYGYTF
TGTGCCAGCAGCGCTTGGGTGGACAGAGGGTATGGCTACACCTTC
>TRBV10-3|.|.|TRBJ1-1
CAISGGAGDFVTEAFF
TGTGCCATCAGCGGGGGGGCGGGGGACTTCGTCACTGAAGCTTTCTTT
>TRBV2|.|.|TRBJ2-2
CASSEAVQPDTGELFF
TGTGCCAGCAGTGAAGCCGTACAGCCCGACACCGGGGAGCTGTTTTTT
>TRBV11-3|.|TRBD1|TRBJ2-2
CASSLDLRTGDDTGELFF
TGTGCCAGCAGCTTAGATCTGAGGACAGGGGACGACACCGGGGAGCTGTTTTTT
>TRBV7-9|.|.|TRBJ1-2
CASSRQGTDGYTF
TGTGCCAGCAGTCGTCAGGGGACGGACGGCTACACCTTC
>TRBV19|.|TRBD1|TRBJ2-7
CASGRDRGNYEQYF
TGTGCCAGTGGACGGGACAGGGGGAACTACGAGCAGTACTTC
>TRBV15|.|TRBD1|TRBJ2-7
CATSRDPGTDYEQYF
TGTGCCACCAGCAGAGACCCCGGGACAGACTACGAGCAGTACTTC
>TRBV5-5|once|.|TRBJ1-4
CASSRGEGTNEKLFF
TGTGCCAGCAGTCGTGGTGAGGGAACTAATGAAAAACTGTTTTTT
>TRBV30|once|.|TRBJ2-3
CAWSYGLSDTQYF
TGTGCCTGGAGTTATGGACTATCGGATACGCAGTATTTT
>TRBV2|.|.|TRBJ1-2
CASKVDRPAYGYTF
TGTGCCAGCAAAGTCGACAGGCCCGCCTATGGCTACACCTTC
>TRBV6-5|once|.|TRBJ2-1
CASSYANRDSYNEQFF
TGTGCCAGCAGTTACGCTAACAGGGATTCCTACAATGAGCAGTTCTTC
>TRBV10-1|.|TRBD2|TRBJ2-1
CASTLHPSGENEQFF
TGCGCCAGCACCTTACACCCTAGCGGGGAAAATGAGCAGTTCTTC
>TRBV29-1|once|.|TRBJ2-3
CSGVMTDAADTQYF
TGCAGCGGGGTGATGACCGACGCGGCAGATACGCAGTATTTT
>TRBV2|few|TRBD2|TRBJ2-3
CASSEGPSGVRYF
TGTGCCAGCAGTGAAGGGCCTAGCGGGGTGCGGTATTTT
>TRBV27|.|.|TRBJ2-5
CASSPPGTQYF
TGTGCCAGCAGTCCCCCAGGGACCCAGTACTTC
>TRBV6-1|.|.|TRBJ2-7
CASSVVQESEQYF
TGTGCCAGCAGTGTAGTTCAGGAATCCGAGCAGTACTTC
>TRBV7-9|.|TRBD1|TRBJ1-1
CASSFTGGGNTEAFF
TGTGCCAGCAGCTTCACAGGGGGCGGAAACACTGAAGCTTTCTTT
>TRBV6-5|few|.|TRBJ2-1
CASSYEIYNEQFF
TGTGCCAGCAGTTACGAGATCTACAATGAGCAGTTCTTC
>TRBV5-4|.|TRBD1|TRBJ1-2
CASRSQKQGLDYGYTF
TGTGCCAGCAGGAGCCAAAAACAGGGGCTGGACTATGGCTACACCTTC
>TRBV6-4|few|TRBD2|TRBJ2-3
CASSISGGSTDTQYF
TGTGCCAGCAGTATAAGCGGGGGGAGCACAGATACGCAGTATTTT
>TRBV6-5|.|.|TRBJ1-1
CASSYSQGMNTEAFF
TGTGCCAGCAGTTACTCGCAGGGCATGAACACTGAAGCTTTCTTT
>TRBV10-3|.|.|TRBJ2-3
CASKEGPREITQYF
TGTGCCTCCAAAGAGGGCCCACGGGAGATTACGCAGTATTTT
>TRBV12-5|.|.|TRBJ1-5
CASGLIGGQPQHF
TGTGCTAGTGGTTTGATAGGGGGTCAGCCCCAGCATTTT
>TRBV18|.|.|TRBJ2-5
CASSPLGGGLRKETQYF
TGTGCCAGCTCGCCTCTGGGTGGGGGCCTACGCAAAGAGACCCAGTACTTC
>TRBV6-5|.|.|TRBJ1-1
CASTDSGTQNTEAFF
TGTGCCAGCACCGACTCGGGGACACAGAACACTGAAGCTTTCTTT
>TRBV18|.|.|TRBJ1-1
CASSPTGGNTEAFF
TGTGCCAGCTCACCTACAGGTGGTAACACTGAAGCTTTCTTT
>TRBV29-1|.|.|TRBJ1-2
CSADSYYGYTF
TGCAGCGCAGACAGCTACTATGGCTACACCTTC
>TRBV27|.|TRBD1|TRBJ1-2
CASSPRDRAVKGYTF
TGTGCCAGCAGTCCCCGGGACAGGGCCGTGAAGGGCTACACCTTC
>TRBV15|.|.|TRBJ1-1
CATSRGAGSAAFF
TGTGCCACCAGCAGAGGGGCAGGGTCTGCAGCTTTCTTT
>TRBV6-5|.|.|TRBJ1-2
CASSYSAGVVYGYTF
TGTGCCAGCAGTTACTCTGCAGGGGTAGTCTATGGCTACACCTTC
>TRBV30|.|.|TRBJ2-5
CALGASAGETQYF
TGTGCCTTGGGGGCCTCAGCGGGGGAGACCCAGTACTTC
>TRBV5-5|few|.|TRBJ1-2
CASSSRGGGYTF
TGTGCCAGCAGCTCGAGAGGGGGTGGCTACACCTTC
>TRBV18|once|.|TRBJ1-1
CASSRGGQSEAFF
TGTGCCAGCTCACGAGGAGGACAGAGTGAAGCTTTCTTT
>TRBV7-9|.|TRBD1|TRBJ1-1
CASGRLRDRFNTEAFF
TGTGCCAGCGGCCGACTTCGGGACAGGTTTAACACTGAAGCTTTCTTT
>TRBV18|.|.|TRBJ2-7
CASSPSDYYEQYF
TGTGCCAGCTCACCATCAGATTACTACGAGCAGTACTTC
>TRBV6-1|.|TRBD1|TRBJ2-7
CASRYRDRPVYEQYF
TGTGCCAGCAGGTACCGGGACAGGCCTGTCTACGAGCAGTACTTC
>TRBV6-6|.|TRBD1|TRBJ1-2
CASSYQQGELGYTF
TGTGCCAGCAGTTACCAACAGGGGGAGCTCGGCTACACCTTC
>TRBV19|.|.|TRBJ1-3
CASSMSYSGNTIYF
TGTGCCAGTAGTATGAGCTACTCTGGAAACACCATATATTTT
>TRBV30|.|TRBD1|TRBJ1-1
CAWSRGPSLNTEAFF
TGTGCCTGGAGTAGGGGGCCCTCGTTGAACACTGAAGCTTTCTTT
>TRBV7-2|.|.|TRBJ2-3
CASSSHTDTQYF
TGTGCCAGCAGCTCACATACAGATACGCAGTATTTT
>TRBV5-4|.|TRBD1|TRBJ2-7
CASSPGTGRDEQYF
TGTGCCAGCAGCCCGGGGACAGGGCGGGACGAGCAGTACTTC
>TRBV19|.|.|TRBJ2-4
CASTPYYGAKNIQYF
TGTGCCAGTACCCCCTATTACGGAGCCAAAAACATTCAGTACTTC
>TRBV9|once|TRBD1|TRBJ1-2
CASSVGTGGPVYGYTF
TGTGCCAGCAGCGTAGGTACAGGGGGCCCGGTCTATGGCTACACCTTC
>TRBV27|few|TRBD1|TRBJ1-2
CASRTSGEGAGGYTF
TGTGCCAGCAGGACCTCTGGAGAGGGGGCGGGAGGCTACACCTTC
>TRBV7-3|.|.|TRBJ2-7
CASSLFGQGPYEQYF
TGTGCCAGCAGCTTATTCGGCCAGGGTCCCTACGAGCAGTACTTC
>TRBV7-6|.|TRBD1|TRBJ1-6
CASSLIAGGENSPLHF
TGTGCCAGCAGCTTAATTGCAGGGGGCGAGAATTCACCCCTCCACTTT
>TRBV5-1|.|TRBD1|TRBJ1-2
CASSPWTGSIYGYTF
TGCGCCAGCAGCCCATGGACAGGGTCGATATATGGCTACACCTTC
>TRBV5-4|.|TRBD1|TRBJ2-7
CASSRQGSYEQYF
TGTGCCAGCAGTCGACAGGGTTCCTACGAGCAGTACTTC
>TRBV7-8|.|.|TRBJ2-7
CASSIHGGPYEQYF
TGTGCCAGCAGCATTCACGGAGGGCCATACGAGCAGTACTTC
>TRBV18|.|.|TRBJ1-1
CASSQGPNTEAFF
TGTGCCAGCTCACAGGGGCCGAACACTGAAGCTTTCTTT